A selection of T cell receptor beta chains follows, all from one sample in a study of post-analysis software for immune sequencing data. TCRdb recomputed calls from the PCR reads with MiXCR, one row per CDR3 protein. The sample lists about 460,000 distinct CDR3 sequences, under 55% occurring once. Sequenced: blood. The receptors were gathered from a girl aged 5-17 years with multiple sclerosis. Each CDR3 is given with its conserved first and last residue. D genes are given only for firm matches. Part of the rows lack a size; the others show once, few, many or a class for expanded clones.

v_call: TRBV28
d_call: .
clone_size: .
j_call: TRBJ1-3
cdr3_nt: TGTGCCAGCAGTTTATTTTCGAAGGGAAACACCATATATTTT
cdr3_aa: CASSLFSKGNTIYF

v_call: TRBV12-3/TRBV12-4
d_call: .
clone_size: .
j_call: TRBJ1-2
cdr3_nt: TGTGCCAGCAGTTTACGAGAGGTGGAGGGCTACACCTTC
cdr3_aa: CASSLREVEGYTF

v_call: TRBV7-2
d_call: TRBD1
clone_size: .
j_call: TRBJ2-7
cdr3_nt: TGTGCCGGCAGCGTTTACAGGGGATCGCCCTACGAGCAGTACTTC
cdr3_aa: CAGSVYRGSPYEQYF

v_call: TRBV10-1
d_call: .
clone_size: .
j_call: TRBJ2-5
cdr3_nt: TGCGCCAGCAGTAAAAACAGGTGGCTACAAGAGACCCGGTACTTC
cdr3_aa: CASSKNRWLQETRYF

v_call: TRBV29-1
d_call: .
clone_size: few
j_call: TRBJ1-2
cdr3_nt: TGCAGCGTCGCCCCTGCACCTAACTATGGCTACACCTTC
cdr3_aa: CSVAPAPNYGYTF

v_call: TRBV7-2
d_call: .
clone_size: .
j_call: TRBJ2-1
cdr3_nt: TGTGCCAGCAGCTTAACGGGGCCGAACTACAATGAGCAGTTCTTC
cdr3_aa: CASSLTGPNYNEQFF

v_call: TRBV4-1
d_call: TRBD2
clone_size: .
j_call: TRBJ2-5
cdr3_nt: TGCGCCAGCAGCCAAGGACTAGCGGGCTCAAGAGAGACCCAGTACTTC
cdr3_aa: CASSQGLAGSRETQYF

v_call: TRBV10-3
d_call: .
clone_size: many
j_call: TRBJ2-7
cdr3_nt: TGTGCCATCAGGAAGACGCAGGGGACCGAGCAGTACTTC
cdr3_aa: CAIRKTQGTEQYF

v_call: TRBV20-1
d_call: .
clone_size: .
j_call: TRBJ2-3
cdr3_nt: TGCAGTGCTAGAGGCTTCGGCGGCACAGATACGCAGTATTTT
cdr3_aa: CSARGFGGTDTQYF

v_call: TRBV7-9
d_call: .
clone_size: .
j_call: TRBJ1-2
cdr3_nt: TGTGCCAGCAGCTTAGAGGGGTCAAGCTATGGCTACACCTTC
cdr3_aa: CASSLEGSSYGYTF

v_call: TRBV28
d_call: .
clone_size: .
j_call: TRBJ2-5
cdr3_nt: TGTGCCAGCAGTTTCAGGAGCGGAGAGGCCCAGTACTTC
cdr3_aa: CASSFRSGEAQYF

v_call: TRBV3-1
d_call: .
clone_size: few
j_call: TRBJ2-5
cdr3_nt: TGTGCCAGCAGCCAAGAGTGGAATCAAGAGACCCAGTACTTC
cdr3_aa: CASSQEWNQETQYF

v_call: TRBV11-3
d_call: .
clone_size: .
j_call: TRBJ1-2
cdr3_nt: TGTGCCAGCAGCCTCACCGGGACGGTCTATGGCTACACCTTC
cdr3_aa: CASSLTGTVYGYTF

v_call: TRBV29-1
d_call: .
clone_size: few
j_call: TRBJ2-7
cdr3_nt: TGCAGCGTTTGGCGCGGAAACTCCTACGAGCAGTACTTC
cdr3_aa: CSVWRGNSYEQYF

v_call: TRBV7-8
d_call: .
clone_size: .
j_call: TRBJ2-3
cdr3_nt: TGTGCCAGCAGCCCCACCGGGACGGTGGTGGATACGCAGTATTTT
cdr3_aa: CASSPTGTVVDTQYF

v_call: TRBV7-9
d_call: .
clone_size: .
j_call: TRBJ2-5
cdr3_nt: TGTGCCGGCAGCTTAGATGAGGGACTCCAGTACTTC
cdr3_aa: CAGSLDEGLQYF

v_call: TRBV7-8
d_call: TRBD2
clone_size: .
j_call: TRBJ2-7
cdr3_nt: TGTGCCAGCAGCCCTAGCGGGAGGGACTACGAGCAGTACTTC
cdr3_aa: CASSPSGRDYEQYF

v_call: TRBV6-4
d_call: TRBD1
clone_size: .
j_call: TRBJ2-2
cdr3_nt: TGTGCCAGCAGTGACTCGGCAGGGGGCGACACCGGGGAGCTGTTTTTT
cdr3_aa: CASSDSAGGDTGELFF

v_call: TRBV5-1
d_call: .
clone_size: .
j_call: TRBJ2-3
cdr3_nt: TGCGCCAGCAGCTTGGAAGTGTACGGCGGTAGCACAGATACGCAGTATTTT
cdr3_aa: CASSLEVYGGSTDTQYF

v_call: TRBV20-1
d_call: TRBD2
clone_size: .
j_call: TRBJ2-1
cdr3_nt: TGCAGTGCTAGTAAACTAGCGGGAATCAATGAGCAGTTCTTC
cdr3_aa: CSASKLAGINEQFF

v_call: TRBV12-3/TRBV12-4
d_call: .
clone_size: .
j_call: TRBJ1-5
cdr3_nt: TGTGCCAGCAGGAACACAGGGAATCAGCCCCAGCATTTT
cdr3_aa: CASRNTGNQPQHF

v_call: TRBV27
d_call: TRBD2
clone_size: .
j_call: TRBJ2-7
cdr3_nt: TGTGCCAGCAGTTTATCTGCGGGAGGCTCCCACGAGCAGTACTTC
cdr3_aa: CASSLSAGGSHEQYF

v_call: TRBV20-1
d_call: .
clone_size: few
j_call: TRBJ2-5
cdr3_nt: TGCAGTGCTAGGTCAGACAGGCGTGAGACCCAGTACTTC
cdr3_aa: CSARSDRRETQYF

v_call: TRBV2
d_call: .
clone_size: .
j_call: TRBJ2-7
cdr3_nt: TGTGCCAGCAGTGGCATGACAGCCATCTCCTACGAGCAGTACTTC
cdr3_aa: CASSGMTAISYEQYF

v_call: TRBV29-1
d_call: .
clone_size: .
j_call: TRBJ2-1
cdr3_nt: TGCAGCGTTGAATACCACACCTACAATGAGCAGTTCTTC
cdr3_aa: CSVEYHTYNEQFF

v_call: TRBV20-1
d_call: .
clone_size: few
j_call: TRBJ2-3
cdr3_nt: TGCAGTGCTAACCGACAGGATACGCAGTATTTT
cdr3_aa: CSANRQDTQYF

v_call: TRBV20-1
d_call: TRBD1
clone_size: few
j_call: TRBJ2-1
cdr3_nt: TGCAGTGCTTGGGGACAGGGCGCCTACAATGAGCAGTTCTTC
cdr3_aa: CSAWGQGAYNEQFF

v_call: TRBV5-6
d_call: .
clone_size: few
j_call: TRBJ2-3
cdr3_nt: TGTGCCAGCAGCTTGCGGCTTACCCTCACAGATACGCAGTATTTT
cdr3_aa: CASSLRLTLTDTQYF

v_call: TRBV20-1
d_call: .
clone_size: few
j_call: TRBJ2-4
cdr3_nt: TGCAGCAGCGCGCCCGCGCTGTTGTTTGAGCAGTACTTC
cdr3_aa: CSSAPALLFEQYF